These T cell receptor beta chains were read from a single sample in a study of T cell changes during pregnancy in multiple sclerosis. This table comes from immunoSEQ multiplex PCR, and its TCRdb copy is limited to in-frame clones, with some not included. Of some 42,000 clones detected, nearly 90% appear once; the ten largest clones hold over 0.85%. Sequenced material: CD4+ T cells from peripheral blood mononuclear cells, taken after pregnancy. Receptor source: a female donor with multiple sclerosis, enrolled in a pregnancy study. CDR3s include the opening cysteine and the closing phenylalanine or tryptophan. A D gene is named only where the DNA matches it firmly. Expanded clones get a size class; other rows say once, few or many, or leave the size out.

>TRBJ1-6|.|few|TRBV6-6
CASSYGWASPLHF
TGTGCCAGCAGTTACGGCTGGGCTTCACCCCTCCACTTT
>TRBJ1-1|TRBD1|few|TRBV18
CASSAGTANTEAFF
TGTGCCAGCTCAGCCGGGACAGCGAACACTGAAGCTTTCTTT
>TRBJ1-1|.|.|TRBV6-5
CASIYSTAGGNTEAFF
TGTGCCAGCATCTACTCGACCGCGGGGGGGAACACTGAAGCTTTCTTT
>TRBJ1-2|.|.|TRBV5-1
CASSLGPDTHYGYTF
TGCGCCAGCAGCTTGGGCCCCGACACCCACTATGGCTACACCTTC
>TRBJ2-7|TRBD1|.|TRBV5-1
CASSFTGGPEQYF
TGCGCCAGCAGCTTTACAGGGGGCCCCGAGCAGTACTTC
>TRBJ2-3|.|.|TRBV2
CASSVAAGPRADTQYF
TGTGCCAGCAGTGTTGCCGCGGGGCCGCGGGCAGATACGCAGTATTTT
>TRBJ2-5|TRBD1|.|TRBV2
CASSPQGALETQYF
TGTGCCAGCAGTCCCCAGGGGGCTCTGGAGACCCAGTACTTC
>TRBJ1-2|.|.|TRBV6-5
CASSYRETNYGYTF
TGTGCCAGCAGTTACCGAGAGACTAACTATGGCTACACCTTC
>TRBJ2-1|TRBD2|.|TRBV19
CASSNPPRRGGAAEQFF
TGTGCCAGTAGTAACCCCCCAAGGCGCGGGGGGGCCGCTGAGCAGTTCTTC
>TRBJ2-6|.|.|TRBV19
CASRLQGISGANVLTF
TGTGCCAGTAGGCTCCAGGGGATCTCTGGGGCCAACGTCCTGACTTTC
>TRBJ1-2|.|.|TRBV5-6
CASSSTGNYGYTF
TGTGCCAGCAGCAGTACAGGGAACTATGGCTACACCTTC